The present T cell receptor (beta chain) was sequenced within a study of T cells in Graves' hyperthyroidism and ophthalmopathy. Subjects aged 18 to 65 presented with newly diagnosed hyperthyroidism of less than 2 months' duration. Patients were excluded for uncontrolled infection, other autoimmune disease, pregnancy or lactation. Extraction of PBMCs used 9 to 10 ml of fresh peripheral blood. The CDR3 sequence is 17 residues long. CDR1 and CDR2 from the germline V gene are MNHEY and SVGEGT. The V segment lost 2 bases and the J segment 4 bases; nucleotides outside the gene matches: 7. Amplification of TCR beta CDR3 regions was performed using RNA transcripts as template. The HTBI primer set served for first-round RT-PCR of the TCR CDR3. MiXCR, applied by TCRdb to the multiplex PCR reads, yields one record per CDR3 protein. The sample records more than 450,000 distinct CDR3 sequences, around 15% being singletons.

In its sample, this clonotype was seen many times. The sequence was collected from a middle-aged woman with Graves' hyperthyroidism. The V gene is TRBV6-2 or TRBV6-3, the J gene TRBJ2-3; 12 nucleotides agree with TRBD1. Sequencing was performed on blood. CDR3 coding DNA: TGTGCCAGCAGTTACGTTCCGGGACAGGGGGCTGCAGATACGCAGTATTTT. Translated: CASSYVPGQGAADTQYF.